One sample yielded the 28 T cell receptor beta chains listed below, sequenced in a study of blood T cell repertoires in COVID-19. Using immunoSEQ multiplex PCR, the repertoire was profiled, and TCRdb retains in-frame clones only, with some absent. The sample holds some 220,000 clones, just under 85% seen once. The sequenced material came from PBMCs or T cells enriched from blood (not recorded which). The receptors were gathered from a woman in her thirties or forties with acute COVID-19.

About this clone: The sample holds other DNA sequences that translate to the same CDR3. The rearrangement joins TRBV7-2 to TRBJ2-7, with TRBD2 identical over 7 bases. Per germline, CDR1 SGHTA and CDR2 FQGNSA. V shed 3 bases, J shed 0 bases, and the junction held 5 bases outside the gene matches. The CDR3 is 15 residues long. This CDR3 reads CASSFPSGSSYEQYF. The CDR3 coding sequence is TGTGCCAGCAGCTTCCCTAGCGGATCCTCCTACGAGCAGTACTTC.

The chain recombines TRBV27 with TRBJ1-2, with 10 bases lining up with TRBD1. Germline trimming cut 0 bases from V and 7 bases from J; bases unmatched to any gene: 8. CDR1 MNHEY and CDR2 SMNVEV come from the germline V gene (reference sequence). The CDR3 consists of 16 residues. The CDR3 loop reads CASSLSPTGGEGGYTF. CDR3 DNA sequence: TGTGCCAGCAGTTTATCCCCGACAGGGGGCGAGGGTGGCTACACCTTC.

The J gene is TRBJ1-5, the V gene TRBV5-8, with 7 bases lining up with TRBD1. CDR1 is SGHTS and CDR2 is YDEGEE in the germline V gene. V shed 4 bases and J 2 bases; nucleotides not matched to a gene: 9. CDR3 length: 16 amino acids. This CDR3 is CASSRGTAVGNQPQHF. DNA for the CDR3: TGTGCCAGCAGCCGTGGGACAGCCGTAGGCAATCAGCCCCAGCATTTT.

This rearrangement joins TRBV30 to TRBJ2-2, with 8 bases matching TRBD2. Trimming cost V 5 bases and J 1 base; bases outside gene matches: 12. The CDR3 loop spans 17 amino acids. Germline V gene sequence: CDR1 GTSNPN, CDR2 SVGIG (reference sequence). In nucleotides, the CDR3 is TGTGCCTGGTACCTCCCGGGGACTAGAAAGAACACCGGGGAGCTGTTTTTT. Amino acid sequence: CAWYLPGTRKNTGELFF. Full variable domain (outside the CDR3, taken from reference TRBV30 and TRBJ2-2): SQTIHQWPATLVQPVGSPLSLECTVEGTSNPNLYWYRQAAGRGLQLLFYSVGIGQISSEVPQNLSASRPQDRQFILSSKKLLLSDSGFYLCAWYLPGTRKNTGELFFGEGSRLTVL.

In its sample, this clone was seen once. The chain carries TRBV13 and TRBJ2-7, with 13 bases matching TRBD2. This CDR3 is built from 15 residues. CDR1 PRHDT and CDR2 FYEKMQ come from the germline V gene (reference sequence). Unmatched junction bases numbered 5, after V lost 2 bases and J lost 7 bases. This chain's CDR3 is CASSLRTSGSGEQYF. The CDR3 DNA follows: TGTGCCAGCAGCTTAAGGACTAGCGGGAGCGGGGAGCAGTACTTC.

The V gene is TRBV6-5, the J gene TRBJ1-5; no firm D call. In germline, CDR1 is MNHEY, CDR2 SVGAGI. Trimming pared 8 bases from V and 2 bases from J, leaving 13 bases between. The CDR3 is 14 residues long. CDR3 sequence: CASSARMGNQPQHF. CDR3 in DNA: TGTGCCAGCTCTGCGAGGATGGGCAATCAGCCCCAGCATTTT.

The chain links TRBV24-1 to TRBJ2-1, with a tentative D call TRBD2 (5 bases). This CDR3 is 15 amino acids long. V lost 3 bases, J lost 6 bases, and 14 bases lay in between. Germline CDR1 and CDR2: KGHDR and SFDVKD. The CDR3 region has the DNA TGTGCCACCAGTGATACTACCCCGGGGTTCAATGAGCAGTTCTTC. Protein: CATSDTTPGFNEQFF.

The chain has TRBV5-1 and TRBJ1-1, with D possibly being TRBD1 (5 bases). Deletions cut 7 bases from V and 3 bases from J, with 13 bases between. Germline CDR1 reads SGHRS; CDR2 reads YFSETQ. The CDR3 extends over 13 amino acids. The CDR3 region has the DNA TGCGCCAGCGACTCCAGGGATGACACTGAAGCTTTCTTT. This translates into CASDSRDDTEAFF.

This chain uses TRBV19 with TRBJ1-3; 8 bases agree with TRBD1. The CDR3 has 14 amino acids. The trim removed 4 bases at V and 4 bases at J, leaving 3 bases unmatched. Germline-derived CDR1 and CDR2 are LNHDA and SQIVND (reference sequence). The CDR3 region is CASSRTGIGNTIYF. CDR3 in DNA: TGTGCCAGTAGTAGGACAGGGATCGGAAACACCATATATTTT.

The chain uses TRBV3-1 (or the pseudogene TRBV3-2) and TRBJ2-1; 8 nucleotides align to TRBD2. V shed 1 base and J 9 bases; nucleotides not matched to a gene: 5. The CDR3 consists of 14 residues. Germline V gives CDR1 LGHDT, CDR2 YNNKEL (reference sequence). The CDR3 DNA is TGTGCCAGCAGCCAAGTTCCCCGGGGGGGTGAGCAGTTCTTC. Amino acids: CASSQVPRGGEQFF.

The chain is built from TRBV5-1 and TRBJ1-4; weak D call: TRBD1 (6 bases). Germline loops: CDR1 SGHRS, CDR2 YFSETQ. The CDR3 length is 14 residues. Trimming shortened V by 4 bases and J by 2 bases, and 9 bases separated the two germline ends. The chain's CDR3 is CASSTDSTNEKLFF. The CDR3 DNA follows: TGCGCCAGCAGCACGGACAGCACTAATGAAAAACTGTTTTTT.

V and J are TRBV7-8 and TRBJ1-5; TRBD1 is a possible D gene (6 bases). V lost 0 bases to trimming and J lost 3 bases, with 15 bases between them. CDR1 and CDR2 from the germline V gene are SGHVS and FQNEAQ. This CDR3 contains 17 residues. The CDR3 DNA is TGTGCCAGCAGCTTAGCGATAGGGACAAACATCAATCAGCCCCAGCATTTT. Its translation: CASSLAIGTNINQPQHF.

This chain joins TRBV7-9 and TRBJ2-3; weak D call: TRBD1 (5 bases). CDR3 length: 14 residues. Trimming took off 5 bases at V and 2 bases at J, with 11 bases between the two ends. The V gene's germline CDR1 is SEHNR and CDR2 FQNEAQ (reference sequence). CDR3 amino acids: CASSPKTDTDTQYF. In DNA, the CDR3 is TGTGCCAGCAGCCCCAAGACAGACACAGATACGCAGTATTTT.

CDR3 sequence (DNA): TGTGCCAGCAGGGGTTATCAGGGGGCCGCTGAAGCTTTCTTT. Amino acids: CASRGYQGAAEAFF. V is TRBV2 and J is TRBJ1-1, with 8 bases identical to TRBD1. CDR3 length: 14 amino acids. The V and J ends lost 6 bases and 6 bases, in that order; junction bases with no gene match: 9. The germline CDR1 and CDR2 sequences are SNHLY and FYNNEI.

The chain links TRBV2 to TRBJ2-5; unclear D gene. From germline, CDR1 is SNHLY and CDR2 FYNNEI. Trimming cost V 4 bases and J 1 base, with 10 bases left between them. The CDR3 has 14 residues. CDR3 region: CASSAQFSQETQYF. CDR3 nucleotide sequence: TGTGCCAGCAGTGCCCAGTTCTCCCAAGAGACCCAGTACTTC. The complete variable domain, with remaining parts taken from reference TRBV2 and TRBJ2-5, reads EPEVTQTPSHQVTQMGQEVILRCVPISNHLYFYWYRQILGQKVEFLVSFYNNEISEKSEIFDDQFSVERPDGSNFTLKIRSTKLEDSAMYFCASSAQFSQETQYFGPGTRLLVL.

The chain has TRBV5-5 and TRBJ1-2; TRBD1 agrees at 8 bases. V was clipped by 0 bases and J by 5 bases; unmatched bases: 9. The germline CDR1 and CDR2 sequences are SGHKS and YYEKEE (reference sequence). CDR3 size: 16 residues. This chain's CDR3 is CASSLEVKTGEYGYTF. The CDR3 nucleotides read TGTGCCAGCAGCTTGGAAGTGAAGACAGGGGAGTATGGCTACACCTTC.

The chain links TRBV11-2 to TRBJ1-1; possibly TRBD1 for D (6 bases). V dropped 5 bases and J dropped 0 bases, with 13 bases sitting between them. The CDR3 length is 15 residues. Germline-derived CDR1 and CDR2 are SGHAT and FQNNGV. CDR3 DNA sequence: TGTGCCAGCAGCCCCGGACAGAAAATGAACACTGAAGCTTTCTTT. Protein product: CASSPGQKMNTEAFF.

This chain joins TRBV7-8 and TRBJ2-7; the match to TRBD2 covers 8 bases. The junction had 8 bases not matched to a gene; V was cut back by 5 bases and J by 2 bases. Germline V gives CDR1 SGHVS, CDR2 FQNEAQ. The CDR3 has 15 amino acids. The CDR3, as DNA: TGTGCCAGCAGCCTCACACCGGGACTAGCCTACGAGCAGTACTTC. Its protein is CASSLTPGLAYEQYF.

The chain couples TRBV2 to TRBJ1-2; TRBD1 agrees at 7 bases. CDR1 SNHLY and CDR2 FYNNEI come from the germline V gene. The CDR3 loop spans 14 amino acids. The J segment lost 6 bases and the V segment lost 7 bases, leaving 11 bases of the junction unmatched. The CDR3 region has the DNA TGTGCCAGCACCTCCAGGGGGTCGAGCCATGGCTACACCTTC. It encodes CASTSRGSSHGYTF.

The chain joins TRBV5-5 to TRBJ1-5; D uncertain. Trimming left V 0 bases short and J 8 bases short, with 12 bases between. Germline-derived CDR1 and CDR2 are SGHKS and YYEKEE (reference sequence). CDR3 size: 14 residues. The CDR3 DNA reads as TGTGCCAGCAGCTTGGTGTCCGGCGAGGAGCCCCAGCATTTT. Its translation: CASSLVSGEEPQHF.

The chain couples TRBV11-2 to TRBJ2-1; TRBD1 aligns across 10 bases. Trimming at V came to 6 bases and at J to 7 bases, leaving 6 bases not matched to a gene. From germline, CDR1 is SGHAT and CDR2 FQNNGV. The CDR3 sequence is 14 residues long. The CDR3 reads CASSLRTGGNEQFF. The CDR3 DNA reads TGTGCCAGCAGTCTTAGGACAGGGGGGAATGAGCAGTTCTTC.

This clone was recorded a few times. V and J are TRBV24-1 and TRBJ1-5; 8 nucleotides agree with TRBD1. The junction had 4 bases not matched to a gene; V was cut back by 4 bases and J by 3 bases. CDR3 length: 15 residues. Germline V gene lookup returns CDR1 KGHDR and CDR2 SFDVKD. The CDR3 spells CATSDRTGPNQPQHF. DNA of the CDR3: TGTGCCACCAGTGACAGGACAGGGCCCAATCAGCCCCAGCATTTT.

This rearrangement joins TRBV4-2 to TRBJ1-6, with no clear D. The germline gives CDR1 LGHNA, CDR2 YNFKEQ. The CDR3 runs 15 residues. V was trimmed by 1 base and J by 3 bases, leaving 7 bases between them. As DNA, the CDR3 is TGTGCCAGCAGCCAAGGCAGGAACTATAATTCACCCCTCCACTTT. Its translation is CASSQGRNYNSPLHF.

V is TRBV10-3 and J is TRBJ1-1; maybe TRBD1 (6 bases). Germline CDR1 ENHRY, CDR2 SYGVKD. The CDR3 loop spans 14 amino acids. Trimming left V 0 bases short and J 4 bases short, with 9 bases between. The CDR3, as DNA: TGTGCCATCAGTGAGTCTGGGGGGGCCACTGAAGCTTTCTTT. Amino acids: CAISESGGATEAFF.

This clone was detected only a few times. The V call is TRBV7-5, the J call TRBJ1-2. TRBV7-5 is labeled a pseudogene. This CDR3 comprises 13 residues. CDR3 nucleotides: TGTGCCTCCCGTACTGGATCGGAGCATGGCTACACCTTC. Protein product: CASRTGSEHGYTF.

This clone has only one observation. V gene TRBV3-1 (or the pseudogene TRBV3-2) combines with J gene TRBJ1-1, with a possible D match to TRBD1 (5 bases). The CDR3 covers 15 residues. Trimming shortened V by 4 bases and J by 0 bases, and 12 bases separated the two germline ends. Germline values: CDR1 LGHDT, CDR2 YNNKEL (reference sequence). The CDR3 here is CASSPPGKMNTEAFF. CDR3 bases: TGTGCCAGCAGCCCCCCAGGGAAGATGAACACTGAAGCTTTCTTT.

V is TRBV7-9 and J is TRBJ1-1; 8 bases fit TRBD1. This CDR3 spans 14 amino acids. V was clipped by 5 bases and J by 3 bases; unmatched bases: 5. Per the germline V gene, CDR1 is SEHNR and CDR2 is FQNEAQ (reference sequence). The CDR3: CASSGPGGYTEAFF. The CDR3 nucleotides are TGTGCCAGCAGCGGCCCAGGGGGCTACACTGAAGCTTTCTTT.

V is TRBV29-1 and J is TRBJ2-7; TRBD2 is a possible D gene (6 bases). The CDR3 totals 16 residues. Trimming took off 5 bases at V and 2 bases at J, with 22 bases between the two ends. Per the germline V gene, CDR1 is SQVTM and CDR2 is ANQGSEA. The CDR3 sequence is CSVLHRTGGQTYEQYF. The CDR3 nucleotides read TGCAGCGTTTTACATCGAACAGGAGGGCAGACCTACGAGCAGTACTTC.